This T cell receptor (beta chain) was sequenced in a study of CD8+ T cells in alopecia areata. On the study more broadly: Among treated patients, oral tofacitinib was administered at 5 to 10 mg twice daily.

Overall study results and limits: Clonality was higher in lesional than normal scalp, especially in alopecia totalis/universalis. Many expanded lesional clones persisted during tofacitinib (in both scalp and blood).

Indicated treatment: oral pan-JAK inhibitor, 5-10 mg twice daily. Alopecia areata patients had lesional scalp punch biopsies and peripheral blood taken from them. On this clone: The antigen is unknown.

Following extraction, RNA underwent reverse transcription to cDNA, which served as the sequencing template. Sequencing used immunoSEQ multiplex PCR; TCRdb keeps in-frame clones, though not all of them. This sample yields over 100,000 clones, of which around 53% are seen a single time; approximately 0.5% belongs to the top ten. V shed 3 bases and J shed 6 bases, with 20 bases lying between them. The V gene's germline CDR1 is SQVTM and CDR2 ANQGSEA. This CDR3 spans 15 amino acids. The chain couples TRBV29-1 to TRBJ1-1; D is uncertain. The sequencing used CD4+ T cells sorted from blood, collected at week 4, from a patient treated with tofacitinib. This TCR was sampled from a human donor with alopecia areata. The chain's CDR3 is CSVEDHLAGGSEAFF. CDR3 DNA sequence: TGCAGCGTTGAGGACCATCTAGCGGGAGGGTCTGAAGCTTTCTTT.